This T cell receptor beta chain was observed in a study of cytomegalovirus exposure and HLA in healthy donors. On this clone: Its antigen is undetermined.

V lost 3 bases, J lost 0 bases, and 17 bases lay in between. The V gene's germline CDR1 is SEHNR and CDR2 FQNEAQ (reference sequence). CDR3 length: 17 amino acids. Study-level findings and limits: An observed cluster of highly shared sequence variants was recorded as a likely sequencing artifact. What a later analysis showed was that several of the most significant clusters appeared linked to common viral pathogens. Excluded: some indistinguishable V segments such as TRBV6-2 and TRBV6-3. In a later analysis, specific HLA alleles were associated with 15,000 to 20,000 TCR beta sequences at a 0.05 false discovery rate.

Primers included in the PCR were 60 Vbeta and 13 Jbeta primers. Method: immunoSEQ multiplex PCR; TCRdb's copy keeps in-frame clones and lacks some. Altogether 130,000 to 150,000 clones are present, 79% being singletons, with the ten largest covering 3.1%. Sample: PBMCs. V gene TRBV7-9 combines with J gene TRBJ1-1; D is uncertain. This receptor was obtained from a female donor in good health and CMV-seronegative. The CDR3 spells CASSFPGSSRMNTEAFF. Here the CDR3 DNA reads TGTGCCAGCAGCTTCCCGGGGAGCTCTAGGATGAACACTGAAGCTTTCTTT.